This T cell receptor (beta chain) was sequenced for a study of CXCR4 blockade with PD-1 therapy in pancreatic cancer. Produced via immunoSEQ multiplex PCR; TCRdb's table is partial and in-frame only. The sample comprises around 5,000 clones, around 62% of which are singletons, and over 11% rests with the top ten. CDR1 is MRHNA, CDR2 SNTAGT, per germline. V was pared by 5 bases and J by 12 bases, with 11 bases between. The CDR3 extends over 11 amino acids. The receptor's source is a human donor with pancreatic ductal adenocarcinoma. Sequenced: tumor tissue. The chain recombines TRBV6-4 with TRBJ2-1; D may be TRBD1 or TRBD2 (5 bases each). CDR3 in amino acids: CASSYRDLQFF. CDR3 sequence (DNA): TGTGCCAGCAGTTACCGGGACCTGCAGTTCTTC.